This T cell receptor beta chain stems from a study of T cell responses to AZD1222 COVID-19 vaccine. Germline V gene data show CDR1 as MNHEY and CDR2 as SVGAGI. The J segment lost 7 bases and the V segment lost 4 bases, leaving 6 bases of the junction unmatched. The CDR3 totals 14 residues. Libraries were prepared by immunoSEQ multiplex PCR; TCRdb keeps only in-frame clonotypes and omits some of them. The table includes over 95,000 clones, more than 85% detected once. Comment on this clone: As yet, its antigen is unknown.

Study results and caveats: Reportedly, nearly half the spike-specific TCRs target unmutated variant regions. The repertoires were collected only after the peak T cell response. Across spike, vaccine-associated CD4 TCRs were found, dominant at 160-218 and 743-854.

The sequence was collected from an adult who received the AZD1222 COVID-19 vaccine. The chain employs TRBV6-5 and TRBJ1-2; 10 nucleotides match TRBD1. Sequenced material: peripheral blood, taken 28 days after the second AZD1222 dose. The CDR3 sequence: CASSSPGTGVGYTF. The CDR3 nucleotides read TGTGCCAGCAGTTCACCGGGGACAGGGGTTGGCTACACCTTC.